This TCR beta chain was identified in a study of T cell changes during pregnancy in multiple sclerosis. Profiled with immunoSEQ multiplex PCR; TCRdb holds only in-frame clones, not every one. The table lists tens of thousands of clones, roughly 89% of them singletons. Germline V CDR1 and CDR2: SEHNR, FQNEAQ (reference sequence). Trimming cost V 3 bases and J 1 base; bases outside gene matches: 4. The CDR3 contains 16 residues. V gene TRBV7-9 combines with J gene TRBJ2-5; 11 nucleotides match TRBD2. The source of this sequence is a female donor with multiple sclerosis, enrolled in a pregnancy study. This specimen was peripheral blood, taken in the second trimester of pregnancy. CDR3 DNA sequence: TGTGCCAGCAGCTTTACTAGCGGGAGAGGCCAAGAGACCCAGTACTTC. Its translation is CASSFTSGRGQETQYF.